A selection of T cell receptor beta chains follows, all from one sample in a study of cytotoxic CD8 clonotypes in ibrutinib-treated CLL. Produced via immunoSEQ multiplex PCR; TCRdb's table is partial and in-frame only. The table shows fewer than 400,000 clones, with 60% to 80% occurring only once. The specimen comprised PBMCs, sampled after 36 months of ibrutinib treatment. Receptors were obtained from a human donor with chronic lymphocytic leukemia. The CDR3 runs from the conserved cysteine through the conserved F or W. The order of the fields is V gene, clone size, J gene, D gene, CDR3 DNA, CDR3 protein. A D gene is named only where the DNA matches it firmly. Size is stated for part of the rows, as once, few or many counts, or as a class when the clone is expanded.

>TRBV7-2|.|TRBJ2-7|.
TGTGCCAGCAGCTTATTTAGCGGTCGAACTCCTGACTACGAGCAGTACTTC
CASSLFSGRTPDYEQYF
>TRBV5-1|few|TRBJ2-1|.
TGCGCCAGCAGCGAAGGGTGGAATGAGCAGTTCTTC
CASSEGWNEQFF
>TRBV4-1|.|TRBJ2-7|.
TGCGCCAGCAGCCAAGTGGCTGGGGTCACCTACGAGCAGTACTTC
CASSQVAGVTYEQYF
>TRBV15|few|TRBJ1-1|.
TGTGCCACCAGCAGAGATCTGGGGGGCACTGAAGCTTTCTTT
CATSRDLGGTEAFF
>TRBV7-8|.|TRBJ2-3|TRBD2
TGTGCCAGCAGTCCACCGGGACTAGCGGGATCCGATACGCAGTATTTT
CASSPPGLAGSDTQYF
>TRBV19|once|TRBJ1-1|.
TGTGCCAGTAACAGAGGATACAGGCGTCTTAGGGACACTGAAGCTTTCTTT
CASNRGYRRLRDTEAFF
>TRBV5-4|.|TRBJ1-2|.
TGTGCCAGCAGCTTGGAAATCAGGGTAGCTAGCGGCTACACCTTC
CASSLEIRVASGYTF
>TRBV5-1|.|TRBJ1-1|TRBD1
TGCGCCAGCAGCTTTTTGACAGGGGGCCTCACTGAAGCTTTCTTT
CASSFLTGGLTEAFF
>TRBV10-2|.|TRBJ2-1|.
TGCGCCAGCAGTGCTCTAGCGCGGACCTACAATGAGCAGTTCTTC
CASSALARTYNEQFF
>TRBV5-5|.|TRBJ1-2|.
TGTGCCAGCAGCTTGTTTCCAGGAGGGGGATTCTATGGCTACACCTTC
CASSLFPGGGFYGYTF
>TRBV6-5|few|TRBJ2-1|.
TGTGCCAGCGACATTAGGAGGGAACCCTACAATGAGCAGTTCTTC
CASDIRREPYNEQFF
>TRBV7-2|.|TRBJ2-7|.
TGTGCCAGCAGCTTCCACGGGAGCTCCTACGAGCAGTACTTC
CASSFHGSSYEQYF
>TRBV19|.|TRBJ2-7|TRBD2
TGTGCCAGTAGTAACCTAGCGGGGAAAGCCTACGAGCAGTACTTC
CASSNLAGKAYEQYF
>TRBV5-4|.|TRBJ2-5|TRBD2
TGTGCCAGCAGCCAGCTGGGCGCGGTCAGCGGGGCGCGAGAGACCCAGTACTTC
CASSQLGAVSGARETQYF
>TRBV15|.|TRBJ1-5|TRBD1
TGTGCCACCAGCAGGGAACCGGGACAGGGGGGCAATCAGCCCCAGCATTTT
CATSREPGQGGNQPQHF
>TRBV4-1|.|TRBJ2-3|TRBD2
TGCGCCAGCAGCCAGCTACTAGCGGGGAGCACAGATACGCAGTATTTT
CASSQLLAGSTDTQYF
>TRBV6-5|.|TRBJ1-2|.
TGTGCCAGCAGTAGGTCGCTTAATTACTATGGCTACACCTTC
CASSRSLNYYGYTF
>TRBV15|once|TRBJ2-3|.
TGTGCCACCAGCAGAGGGGACGGAGTGGTTGGGGGCACAGATACGCAGTATTTT
CATSRGDGVVGGTDTQYF
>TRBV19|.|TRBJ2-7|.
TGTGCCAGTAGTATCACGTCGGCGGGCTACGAGCAGTACTTC
CASSITSAGYEQYF
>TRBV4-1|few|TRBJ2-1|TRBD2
TGCGCCAGCAGAGAACAGCGGGGCAACAATGAGCAGTTCTTC
CASREQRGNNEQFF
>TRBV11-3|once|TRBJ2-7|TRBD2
TGTGCCAGCAGCCCGCGGGGGGCGGTCGAGCAGTACTTC
CASSPRGAVEQYF
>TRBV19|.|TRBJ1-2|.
TGTGCCAGTAGTATAGAATCGGGACAACACTATGGCTACACCTTC
CASSIESGQHYGYTF
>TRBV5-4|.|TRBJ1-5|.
TGTGCCAGCAGCTTGGAGCAGGGCAGCAATCAGCCCCAGCATTTT
CASSLEQGSNQPQHF
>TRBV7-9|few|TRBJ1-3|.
TGTGCCAGCAGCCCCAGGGTGGGGGGAAACACCATATATTTT
CASSPRVGGNTIYF
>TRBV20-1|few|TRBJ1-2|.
TGCAGTGCTAGAGTCGGGAGTGGCTACACCTTC
CSARVGSGYTF
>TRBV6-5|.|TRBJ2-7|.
TGTGCCAGCAGTCTCCGGGAAATAGCCTACGAGCAGTACTTC
CASSLREIAYEQYF
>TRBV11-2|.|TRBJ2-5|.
TGTGCCAGCAGCTTAGGGAAGTCTCAAGAGACCCAGTACTTC
CASSLGKSQETQYF
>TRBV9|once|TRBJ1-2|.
TGTGCCAGCAGCGCCCCAGTCGGAATTTCTGGGAGAGTAGGCTACACCTTC
CASSAPVGISGRVGYTF
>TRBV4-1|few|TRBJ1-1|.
TGCGCCAGCAGCCAAGATTCCGGGAATCAGAGAACTGAAGCTTTCTTT
CASSQDSGNQRTEAFF
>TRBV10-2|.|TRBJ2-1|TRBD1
TGCGCCAGCAGTGAGTCTGGGACAGGGGGCGCGACTGAGCAGTTCTTC
CASSESGTGGATEQFF
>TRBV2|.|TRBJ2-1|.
TGTGCCAGCAGAGCCAGGGGTGGAAAGGGCAATGAGCAGTTCTTC
CASRARGGKGNEQFF
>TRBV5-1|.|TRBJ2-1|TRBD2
TGCGCCAGCAGCTTGGGCGGACTAGCGGGAGTCAATGAGCAGTTCTTC
CASSLGGLAGVNEQFF
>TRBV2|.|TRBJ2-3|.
TGTGCCAGCAGTGAAGGTGGCAGTTTCACAGATACGCAGTATTTT
CASSEGGSFTDTQYF
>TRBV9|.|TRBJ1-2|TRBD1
TGTGCCAGCAGCACGACGACAGGGCGCTATGGCTACACCTTC
CASSTTTGRYGYTF
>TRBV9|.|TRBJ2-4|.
TGTGCCAGCAGCCAAGGATTAGCCAAAAACATTCAGTACTTC
CASSQGLAKNIQYF
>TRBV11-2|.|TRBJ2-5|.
TGTGCCAGCAGCTTAGCCAGGGCCCCTCAAGAGACCCAGTACTTC
CASSLARAPQETQYF
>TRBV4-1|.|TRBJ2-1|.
TGCGCCAGCAAGCCCCCCGGATACAATGAGCAGTTCTTC
CASKPPGYNEQFF
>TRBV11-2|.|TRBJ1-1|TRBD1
TGTGCCAGCAGCTTCGGGACAGGTCTAGCCGAAGCTTTCTTT
CASSFGTGLAEAFF
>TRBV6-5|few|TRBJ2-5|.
TGTGCCAGCAGCGACCGGGGTAGGGGGACCCAGTACTTC
CASSDRGRGTQYF
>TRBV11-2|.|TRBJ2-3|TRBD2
TGTGCCAGCAGATTTAGTTTCGCGGGAGCTAGCACAGATACGCAGTATTTT
CASRFSFAGASTDTQYF
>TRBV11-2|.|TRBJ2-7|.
TGTGCCAGCAGCTCAAGGGGGAACCACGAGCAGTACTTC
CASSSRGNHEQYF
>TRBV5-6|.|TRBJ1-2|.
TGTGCCAGCAGCTTGCGCGCCATTGGTCCTAACTATGGCTACACCTTC
CASSLRAIGPNYGYTF
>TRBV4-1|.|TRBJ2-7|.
TGCGCCAGCAGCCAAGATCCCCCGGAAGGGGGCTACGAGCAGTACTTC
CASSQDPPEGGYEQYF
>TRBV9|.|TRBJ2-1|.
TGTGCCAGCAGCGTAGAGGGCAGGCCTTACAATGAGCAGTTCTTC
CASSVEGRPYNEQFF
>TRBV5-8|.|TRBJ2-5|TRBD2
TGTGCCAGCACCACCGGGACTAGCGGGGCCCTCCAAGAGACCCAGTACTTC
CASTTGTSGALQETQYF
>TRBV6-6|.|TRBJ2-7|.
TGTGCCAGCAGTTACTCCCCCTACGAGCAGTACTTC
CASSYSPYEQYF
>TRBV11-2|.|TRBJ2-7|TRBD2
TGTGCCAGCAGCTTAGGGACTAGTACCATCTCCTACGAGCAGTACTTC
CASSLGTSTISYEQYF
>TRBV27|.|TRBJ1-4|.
TGTGCCAGCAGTTTAGGAGGCAGGGTACGAGAAAAACTGTTTTTT
CASSLGGRVREKLFF
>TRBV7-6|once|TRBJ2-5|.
TGTGCCATACCGCGGGGAGAGACCCAGTACTTC
CAIPRGETQYF
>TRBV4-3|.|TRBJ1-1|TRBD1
TGCGCCAGCACGAGGACAGGGTGGACTGAAGCTTTCTTT
CASTRTGWTEAFF
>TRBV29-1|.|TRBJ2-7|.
TGCAGCGTTCCAGGGAACTCCTACGAGCAGTACTTC
CSVPGNSYEQYF
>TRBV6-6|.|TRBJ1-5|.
TGTGCCAGCAGCCTTCAAGGAAATCAGCCCCAGCATTTT
CASSLQGNQPQHF